The 20 T cell receptor beta chains presented below share a single source sample, sequenced in a study of Graves' ophthalmopathy and Graves' hyperthyroidism. Beta-chain TCR CDR3 regions were amplified from RNA transcripts. First-round RT-PCR used HTBI primers; second-round multiplex PCR followed. TCRdb re-called the multiplex PCR reads with MiXCR, one entry per CDR3 protein. This sample has 620,000 or so distinct CDR3 sequences, with 22% found just once. Sequenced sample: peripheral blood. The source of these receptors is a woman in her late teens or twenties with stable Graves' hyperthyroidism. Some clones in this sample may be carry-over from other donors' samples.

This clonotype was seen at least ten times. This chain uses TRBV6-1 with TRBJ2-7; tentative D call: TRBD1 (5 bases). This CDR3 has 15 residues. Germline V lookup: CDR1 MNHNS, CDR2 SASEGT. Trimming pared 3 bases from V and 5 bases from J, leaving 17 bases between. CDR3: CASSERRGGSDEQYF. CDR3 sequence (DNA): TGTGCCAGCAGTGAGCGAAGGGGTGGCAGCGACGAGCAGTACTTC.

This clonotype showed up many times. The V gene is TRBV4-1, the J gene TRBJ1-6; TRBD1 might be the D (6 bases). Germline V lookup: CDR1 MGHRA, CDR2 YSYEKL. The V end lost 2 bases, the J end lost 8 bases, and 13 bases lay between the germline ends. The CDR3 is made up of 15 amino acids. The CDR3 loop is CASSQPTGLDSPLHF. DNA for the CDR3: TGCGCCAGCAGCCAACCGACAGGATTAGATTCACCCCTCCACTTT.

This clonotype has at least ten counts. The genes are TRBV5-1 and TRBJ1-1, with TRBD1 matching 10 bases. Germline lookup yields CDR1 SGHRS and CDR2 YFSETQ. Trimming at V came to 0 bases and at J to 6 bases, leaving 8 bases not matched to a gene. CDR3 length: 16 residues. The CDR3 DNA is TGCGCCAGCAGCTTGGCCTCGACAGGGGGCTTGTCTGAAGCTTTCTTT. Translating it yields CASSLASTGGLSEAFF.

The genes are TRBV6-1 and TRBJ1-2; D is uncertain. CDR1 is MNHNS, CDR2 SASEGT, per germline. The germline V and J ends were trimmed by 8 bases and 4 bases, with 8 bases remaining between them. The CDR3 sequence is 11 residues long. CDR3: CASGIAYGYTF. The CDR3 nucleotides are TGTGCCAGCGGCATAGCCTATGGCTACACCTTC.

This clonotype has a count of ten or more. The chain has TRBV5-4 and TRBJ2-7, with TRBD2 matching over 11 bases. The J segment lost 0 bases and the V segment lost 3 bases, leaving 23 bases of the junction unmatched. The CDR3 loop spans 22 amino acids. Looked up from germline, CDR1 is SGHNT and CDR2 is YYREEE (reference sequence). CDR3 loop: CASSSAGLAGLPYVPGSYEQYF. CDR3 in DNA: TGTGCCAGCAGCTCGGCCGGACTAGCGGGCTTGCCCTACGTTCCAGGCTCCTACGAGCAGTACTTC.

The CDR3: CASSPDGDNQPQHF. The CDR3 region has the DNA TGCGCCAGCAGCCCAGACGGTGACAATCAGCCCCAGCATTTT. The chain links TRBV10-2 to TRBJ1-5; D remains ambiguous. Trimming shortened V by 6 bases and J by 3 bases, and 12 bases separated the two germline ends. In germline, CDR1 is WSHSY, CDR2 SAAADI. The CDR3 runs 14 residues.

There are many counts of this clonotype. The rearrangement joins TRBV11-2 to TRBJ2-2; 7 positions match TRBD1. The trim removed 5 bases at V and 0 bases at J, leaving 6 bases unmatched. Germline V gives CDR1 SGHAT, CDR2 FQNNGV. There are 16 residues in the CDR3. For the CDR3, the DNA is TGTGCCAGCAGCGTACAGGGGCCCACGAACACCGGGGAGCTGTTTTTT. Its translation is CASSVQGPTNTGELFF. Complete variable domain (other parts from reference TRBV11-2 and TRBJ2-2): EAGVAQSPRYKIIEKRQSVAFWCNPISGHATLYWYQQILGQGPKLLIQFQNNGVVDDSQLPKDRFSAERLKGVDSTLKIQPAKLEDSAVYLCASSVQGPTNTGELFFGEGSRLTVL.

This clonotype was detected only a few times. The chain employs TRBV25-1 and TRBJ1-1; D gene uncertain. The V end was cut by 5 bases, the J end by 5 bases, with 9 bases between. This CDR3 has 12 residues. CDR1 and CDR2 (germline): MGHDK, SYGVNS. CDR3 sequence (DNA): TGTGCCAGCAGTAGGAAGGGAACTGAAGCTTTCTTT. Translated, it gives CASSRKGTEAFF.

The chain uses TRBV6-1 and TRBJ1-3; D remains ambiguous. The CDR3 consists of 12 residues. V was clipped by 4 bases and J by 3 bases, with 4 bases between them. Looked up from germline, CDR1 is MNHNS and CDR2 is SASEGT. The CDR3 protein is CASSVVGNTIYF. Here the CDR3 DNA reads TGTGCCAGCAGTGTGGTTGGAAACACCATATATTTT.

This clonotype was seen only a few times. The J gene is TRBJ1-6, the V gene TRBV28; D gene ambiguous. V was trimmed by 3 bases and J by 0 bases, leaving 21 bases between them. Germline CDR1 is MDHEN and CDR2 is SYDVKM. This CDR3 contains 20 residues. The CDR3 spells CASSLLGFSTQSSYNSPLHF. CDR3 sequence (DNA): TGTGCCAGCAGTTTGTTGGGTTTTTCAACTCAGAGCTCCTATAATTCACCCCTCCACTTT.

This clonotype was detected a few times. It may be a read error: a sequence one base away is much more abundant. Since no conserved phenylalanine or tryptophan closes the CDR3, a read error is the likely cause. The chain couples TRBV27 to TRBJ2-7, with no clear D. Trimming stripped 7 bases from V and 2 bases from J, with 6 bases between. This CDR3 has 11 amino acids. CDR1 MNHEY and CDR2 SMNVEV come from the germline V gene (reference sequence). The CDR3 sequence is CASKGAYEQYL. The DNA of the CDR3 is TGTGCCAGCAAGGGTGCCTACGAGCAGTACCTC.

This clonotype was seen at least ten times. This rearrangement joins TRBV27 to TRBJ1-1, with D possibly matching TRBD1 (5 bases). The CDR3 covers 14 residues. V gave up 4 bases and J gave up 5 bases, with 14 bases separating them. Germline CDR1 and CDR2: MNHEY and SMNVEV (reference sequence). CDR3 amino acids: CASSSVQDGTEAFF. CDR3 in DNA: TGTGCCAGCAGTTCAGTACAGGATGGGACTGAAGCTTTCTTT.

This clonotype was seen many times. The chain recombines TRBV6-2 or TRBV6-3 with TRBJ1-2, with D maybe TRBD1 (5 bases). CDR3 length: 15 amino acids. Per germline, CDR1 MNHEY and CDR2 SVGEGT. Trimming stripped 8 bases from V and 2 bases from J, with 18 bases between. The CDR3 here is CASSPGDGINYGYTF. The CDR3 nucleotides are TGTGCCAGCTCACCGGGGGACGGAATAAACTATGGCTACACCTTC.

The sample holds many counts of this clonotype. V usage is TRBV12-3 or TRBV12-4 and J usage is TRBJ2-5; either TRBD1 or TRBD2 may supply D (5 bases each). With 3 bases removed from V and 2 bases from J, the gap between germline ends came to 22 bases. CDR3 length: 18 residues. Written as DNA, the CDR3 is TGTGCCAGCAGTTTGGGGAACTTTCGGGGACGGAATCAAGAGACCCAGTACTTC. This gives the protein CASSLGNFRGRNQETQYF.

V usage is TRBV29-1 and J usage is TRBJ2-7; tentative D call: TRBD2 (6 bases). The CDR3 runs 15 residues. Germline assignment: CDR1 SQVTM and CDR2 ANQGSEA. The CDR3 protein is CGAVPSLAESYEQYF. The DNA for the CDR3 is TGCGGCGCCGTACCCTCTTTAGCGGAGTCCTACGAGCAGTACTTC.

This clonotype was seen only once. V usage is TRBV6-1 and J usage is TRBJ2-7, with 9 bases aligning to TRBD1. This CDR3 comprises 13 residues. The germline gives CDR1 MNHNS, CDR2 SASEGT. V shed 6 bases, J shed 4 bases, and the junction held 4 bases outside the gene matches. CDR3 residues: CASRRDREYEQYF. CDR3 coding DNA: TGTGCCAGCAGACGGGACAGGGAATACGAGCAGTACTTC.

This clonotype was recorded a few times. The chain links TRBV10-3 to TRBJ1-5; D call uncertain. With 2 bases removed from V and 11 bases from J, the gap between germline ends came to 10 bases. This CDR3 spans 12 amino acids. Germline V CDR1 and CDR2: ENHRY, SYGVKD. The CDR3 protein is CAISEEGSTQHF. The DNA for the CDR3 is TGTGCCATCAGTGAGGAAGGGAGTACCCAGCATTTT.

The chain couples TRBV20-1 to TRBJ1-1; D is undetermined. V lost 3 bases and J lost 4, with 12 bases in between. The CDR3 is 13 residues long. Germline V lookup: CDR1 DFQATT, CDR2 SNEGSKA (reference sequence). The CDR3 reads CSASLGVFTEAFF. The CDR3 bases are TGCAGTGCTAGTCTTGGGGTATTCACTGAAGCTTTCTTT.

This chain uses TRBV28 with TRBJ1-2; D unclear. The CDR3 contains 14 residues. The V end lost 6 bases, the J end lost 8 bases, and 19 bases lay between the germline ends. Germline CDR1 and CDR2: MDHEN and SYDVKM. CDR3 sequence: CASSLAGTAGGYTF. The CDR3 coding sequence is TGTGCCAGCAGCCTTGCGGGAACGGCGGGGGGCTACACCTTC.

J is TRBJ1-5 and V is TRBV12-3 or TRBV12-4; the D gene is possibly TRBD1 (6 bases). The ends were cut back, 5 bases at V and 1 base at J, with 15 bases in the middle. This CDR3 comprises 16 residues. The CDR3 DNA follows: TGTGCCAGCAGTCCAAGACCGGGACACAGCAATCAGCCCCAGCATTTT. This translates into CASSPRPGHSNQPQHF.